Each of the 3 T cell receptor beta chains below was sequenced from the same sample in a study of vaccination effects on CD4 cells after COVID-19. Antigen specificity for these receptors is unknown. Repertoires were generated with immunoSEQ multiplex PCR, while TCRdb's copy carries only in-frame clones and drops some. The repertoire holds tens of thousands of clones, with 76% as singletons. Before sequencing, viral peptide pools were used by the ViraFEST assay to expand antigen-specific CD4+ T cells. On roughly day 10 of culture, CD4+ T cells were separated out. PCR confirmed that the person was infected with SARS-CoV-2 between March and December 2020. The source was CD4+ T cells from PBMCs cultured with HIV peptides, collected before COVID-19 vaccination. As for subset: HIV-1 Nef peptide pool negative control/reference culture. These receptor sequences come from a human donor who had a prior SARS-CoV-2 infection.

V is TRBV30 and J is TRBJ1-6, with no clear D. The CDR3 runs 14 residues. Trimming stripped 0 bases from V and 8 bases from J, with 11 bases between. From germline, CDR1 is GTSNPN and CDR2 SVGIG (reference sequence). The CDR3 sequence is CAWSVDWADSPLHF. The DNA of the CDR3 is TGTGCCTGGAGTGTCGATTGGGCGGATTCACCCCTCCACTTT.

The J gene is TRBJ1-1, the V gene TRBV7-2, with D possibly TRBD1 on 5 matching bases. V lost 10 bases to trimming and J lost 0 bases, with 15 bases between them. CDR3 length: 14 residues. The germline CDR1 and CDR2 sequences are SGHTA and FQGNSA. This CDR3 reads CATTLGALNTEAFF. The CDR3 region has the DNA TGTGCCACCACCCTAGGGGCCTTGAACACTGAAGCTTTCTTT.

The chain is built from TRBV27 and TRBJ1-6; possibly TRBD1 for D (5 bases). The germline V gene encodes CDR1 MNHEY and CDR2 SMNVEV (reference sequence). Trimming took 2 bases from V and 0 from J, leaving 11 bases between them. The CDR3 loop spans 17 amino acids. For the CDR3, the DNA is TGTGCCAGCAGTTTACTGGGGGGGAGCTCCTATAATTCACCCCTCCACTTT. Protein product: CASSLLGGSSYNSPLHF.